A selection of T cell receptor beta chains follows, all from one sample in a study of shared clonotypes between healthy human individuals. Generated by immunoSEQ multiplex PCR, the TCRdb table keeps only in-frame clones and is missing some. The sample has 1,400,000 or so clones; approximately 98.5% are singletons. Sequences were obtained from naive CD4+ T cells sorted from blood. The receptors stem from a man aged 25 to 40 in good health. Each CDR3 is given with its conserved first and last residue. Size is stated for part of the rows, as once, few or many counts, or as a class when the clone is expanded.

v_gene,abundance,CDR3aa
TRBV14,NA,CASSHSRRTVLAENIQYF
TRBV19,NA,CASSHRSPGQGYYSNQPQHF
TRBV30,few,CAWSGTGGYEQYF
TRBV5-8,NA,CASSRGAAHGEETQYF
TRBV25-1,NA,CASSDLQGGNTIYF
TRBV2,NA,CASSPRTSTDTQYF
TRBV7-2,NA,CASSPSSPYEQYF
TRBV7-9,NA,CASRQDRGGTEAFF
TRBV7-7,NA,CASSFGANTEAFF
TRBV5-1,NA,CASSVTGTSDETQYF
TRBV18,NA,CASSFEGEKLFF
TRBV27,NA,CASRTNSWAGGLDQPQHF
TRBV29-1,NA,CSVPIQGSGQYF
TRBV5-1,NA,CASSLQSQETQYF
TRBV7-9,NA,CASSSTTGTANRGIYEQYF
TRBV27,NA,CASRPWGSPETQYF